One and the same sample provided the 29 T cell receptor beta chains below, sequenced in a study of T cell responses to AZD1222 COVID-19 vaccine. This table comes from immunoSEQ multiplex PCR, and its TCRdb copy is limited to in-frame clones, with some not included. The profile covers 110,000 to 150,000 clones, with about 92% appearing a single time and 7.5% to 9.5% taken by the ten largest. Specimen: peripheral blood, collected on day 0 of AZD1222 vaccination. Every receptor here comes from an adult in good health.

The rearrangement uses TRBV6-2 or TRBV6-3 and TRBJ2-3; possibly TRBD2 for D (5 bases). V was pared by 0 bases and J by 0 bases, with 16 bases between. This CDR3 comprises 18 residues. Germline values: CDR1 MNHEY, CDR2 SVGEGT. The CDR3 DNA reads TGTGCCAGCAGTTACTCGATGGATGCTCGGACTAGCACAGATACGCAGTATTTT. It translates to CASSYSMDARTSTDTQYF.

DNA for the CDR3: TGTGCCATCAGTAACGGAACGCGGGATGAGCAGTTCTTC. It codes for CAISNGTRDEQFF. The genes are TRBV10-3 and TRBJ2-1, with TRBD2 as a possible D gene (5 bases). This CDR3 has 13 residues. CDR1 and CDR2 (germline): ENHRY, SYGVKD. The V and J ends lost 5 bases and 8 bases respectively, with 13 bases between them.

This clone has only one observation. The chain links TRBV5-6 to TRBJ2-1; 9 nucleotides align to TRBD1. Germline loops: CDR1 SGHDT, CDR2 YYEEEE. Germline trimming cut 4 bases from V and 8 bases from J; bases unmatched to any gene: 13. The CDR3 consists of 16 residues. The CDR3 DNA reads TGTGCCAGCAGCCTAGGGTTACAGGGGGCTCTCGATGAGCAGTTCTTC. Encoded protein: CASSLGLQGALDEQFF.

For this clone: The sample holds other DNA sequences that translate to the same CDR3. This rearrangement joins TRBV7-3 to TRBJ1-5; D not resolved. The CDR3 covers 13 residues. Deletions cut 2 bases from V and 0 bases from J, with 2 bases between. Germline CDR1 SGHTA, CDR2 FQGTGA. As DNA, the CDR3 is TGTGCCAGCAGCTTAGATAGCAATCAGCCCCAGCATTTT. This encodes CASSLDSNQPQHF. Filled out from reference TRBV7-3 and TRBJ1-5, the complete variable domain reads GAGVSQTPSNKVTEKGKYVELRCDPISGHTALYWYRQSLGQGPEFLIYFQGTGAADDSGLPNDRFFAVRPEGSVSTLKIQRTERGDSAVYLCASSLDSNQPQHFGDGTRLSIL.

This clone was recorded only once. The chain uses TRBV6-5 and TRBJ1-4; no clear D. V was clipped by 0 bases and J by 7 bases, with 6 bases between them. Per germline, CDR1 MNHEY and CDR2 SVGAGI. The CDR3 spans 13 residues. Here the CDR3 reads CASSYSGPEKLFF. The CDR3 region has the DNA TGTGCCAGCAGTTACTCGGGCCCTGAAAAACTGTTTTTT.

Here the CDR3 reads CASTPLAVRVVSEQFF. CDR3 DNA: TGTGCCAGCACCCCTTTAGCGGTCAGGGTGGTGAGTGAGCAGTTCTTC. The gene calls are TRBV7-9 and TRBJ2-1; a weak D match, TRBD2 (6 bases). V lost 7 bases and J 9 bases, leaving 25 bases between the germline ends. CDR3 size: 16 residues. Germline V lookup: CDR1 SEHNR, CDR2 FQNEAQ (reference sequence).

The V call is TRBV6-5, the J call TRBJ2-7; 10 nucleotides line up with TRBD1. The CDR3 runs 14 residues. In germline, CDR1 is MNHEY, CDR2 SVGAGI. V lost 5 bases and J lost 4; bases outside the gene matches: 5. The CDR3 nucleotides are TGTGCCAGCAGTCCCCGGACAGGGGGATACGAGCAGTACTTC. This sequence encodes CASSPRTGGYEQYF.

The chain employs TRBV19 and TRBJ1-6, with unresolved D. CDR1 is LNHDA and CDR2 is SQIVND in the germline V gene (reference sequence). The V and J ends lost 5 bases and 10 bases respectively, with 12 bases between them. The CDR3 totals 13 residues. This CDR3 reads CASSPKGESPLHF. CDR3 coding DNA: TGTGCCAGTAGTCCGAAAGGAGAGTCACCCCTCCACTTT.

The rearrangement links TRBV9 to TRBJ2-3, with 12 nucleotides matching TRBD2. V dropped 3 bases and J dropped 4; count of bases not matched to a gene: 3. The CDR3 totals 15 residues. Germline V gives CDR1 SGDLS, CDR2 YYNGEE. The DNA for the CDR3 is TGTGCCAGCAGCGGACTAGCGGGGGTTGCAGATACGCAGTATTTT. Its translation is CASSGLAGVADTQYF.

The gene calls are TRBV2 and TRBJ1-1; D gene uncertain. This CDR3 has 14 residues. Trimming shortened V by 6 bases and J by 1 base, and 12 bases separated the two germline ends. Germline V gene lookup returns CDR1 SNHLY and CDR2 FYNNEI. The CDR3 sequence: CASSKDVENTEAFF. DNA for the CDR3: TGTGCCAGCAGCAAGGACGTTGAGAACACTGAAGCTTTCTTT.

The rearrangement uses TRBV12-3 or TRBV12-4 and TRBJ1-3, with unresolved D. Trimming shortened V by 6 bases and J by 7 bases, and 10 bases separated the two germline ends. CDR3 size: 12 residues. CDR3 nucleotides: TGTGCCAGCAGAGGGTATAGGAACACCATATATTTT. It yields the protein CASRGYRNTIYF.

This clone was observed a single time. This chain uses TRBV18 with TRBJ1-1; D is possibly TRBD1 (5 bases). V was clipped by 4 bases and J by 4 bases, with 13 bases between them. The length of the CDR3 is 14 residues. Germline values: CDR1 KGHSH, CDR2 LQKENI. The DNA of the CDR3 is TGTGCCAGCTCACTGTGGGACGGTGCCACTGAAGCTTTCTTT. This encodes CASSLWDGATEAFF. Full variable domain (remainder filled in from reference TRBV18 and TRBJ1-1): NAGVMQNPRHLVRRRGQEARLRCSPMKGHSHVYWYRQLPEEGLKFMVYLQKENIIDESGMPKERFSAEFPKEGPSILRIQQVVRGDSAAYFCASSLWDGATEAFFGQGTRLTVV.

This rearrangement joins TRBV27 to TRBJ1-6; 10 bases fit TRBD1. Germline V CDR1 and CDR2: MNHEY, SMNVEV (reference sequence). The length of the CDR3 is 14 residues. Unmatched junction bases numbered 5, after V lost 6 bases and J lost 9 bases. The CDR3 DNA reads TGTGCCAGCAGGTCGACAGGGGGCGTTTCACCCCTCCACTTT. Protein sequence: CASRSTGGVSPLHF.

The chain joins TRBV18 to TRBJ1-6; D is uncertain. From germline, CDR1 is KGHSH and CDR2 LQKENI. The CDR3 is 15 residues long. Trimming pared 3 bases from V and 7 bases from J, leaving 13 bases between. CDR3 in amino acids: CASSPFDTLNSPLHF. In DNA, the CDR3 is TGTGCCAGCTCACCCTTCGATACGTTGAATTCACCCCTCCACTTT.

This rearrangement joins TRBV27 to TRBJ2-1; 7 positions agree with TRBD2. The CDR3 runs to 14 residues. CDR1 MNHEY and CDR2 SMNVEV come from the germline V gene (reference sequence). V was clipped by 3 bases and J by 9 bases; unmatched bases: 8. The DNA for the CDR3 is TGTGCCAGCAGTTTTGGCGGAAGCGGGACTGAGCAGTTCTTC. Its protein product is CASSFGGSGTEQFF.

The chain links TRBV7-2 to TRBJ1-6, with 7 bases identical to TRBD1. Germline-derived CDR1 and CDR2 are SGHTA and FQGNSA. The CDR3 length is 14 residues. Germline trimming cut 3 bases from V and 10 bases from J; bases unmatched to any gene: 6. In nucleotides, the CDR3 is TGTGCCAGCAGCTTCGAGGGGGCGCGGTCACCCCTCCACTTT. Translation: CASSFEGARSPLHF.

The rearrangement links TRBV2 to TRBJ2-7; D not resolved. Looked up from germline, CDR1 is SNHLY and CDR2 is FYNNEI. Trimming cost V 8 bases and J 3 bases, with 5 bases left between them. The CDR3 covers 10 residues. As DNA, the CDR3 is TGTGCCAGCGGTAACTACGAGCAGTACTTC. It yields the protein CASGNYEQYF.

This clone was found once. The V call is TRBV18, the J call TRBJ2-5; D ambiguous. V was cut by 3 bases and J by 2 bases, with 7 bases left in between. There are 13 residues in the CDR3. CDR1 and CDR2 from the germline V gene are KGHSH and LQKENI. The CDR3 nucleotides read TGTGCCAGCTCACCCACCGTTCAAGAGACCCAGTACTTC. This translates into CASSPTVQETQYF.

The chain uses TRBV2 and TRBJ2-6; 8 nucleotides match TRBD1. The CDR3 extends over 16 amino acids. The V gene end was trimmed by 7 bases and the J gene end by 1 base; junction bases not matched to a gene: 6. The germline CDR1 and CDR2 sequences are SNHLY and FYNNEI. The CDR3 sequence is CASTPRTGSGANVLTF. The CDR3 region has the DNA TGTGCCAGCACCCCGAGGACAGGGTCTGGGGCCAACGTCCTGACTTTC.

Remarks on this clone: The sample carries other DNA sequences with the same CDR3. The rearrangement uses TRBV6-5 and TRBJ1-2; 10 bases align to TRBD1. Germline trimming cut 0 bases from V and 5 bases from J; bases unmatched to any gene: 0. In germline, CDR1 is MNHEY, CDR2 SVGAGI. The CDR3 has 14 residues. CDR3 DNA: TGTGCCAGCAGTTACTCGGGACAGGGGTATGGCTACACCTTC. Its protein product is CASSYSGQGYGYTF.

J is TRBJ1-6 and V is TRBV3-1 (or the pseudogene TRBV3-2); 7 positions agree with TRBD1. The CDR3 covers 17 residues. The V gene end was trimmed by 1 base and the J gene end by 10 bases; junction bases not matched to a gene: 13. The V gene's germline CDR1 is LGHDT and CDR2 YNNKEL (reference sequence). CDR3 protein: CASSQVSRQGSNSPLHF. The CDR3 DNA reads TGTGCCAGCAGCCAAGTTAGTCGACAGGGTTCTAACTCACCCCTCCACTTT.

The chain is built from TRBV2 and TRBJ1-4; D not resolved. Trimming cost V 6 bases and J 5 bases, with 16 bases left between them. The germline V gene encodes CDR1 SNHLY and CDR2 FYNNEI. This CDR3 is 15 amino acids long. For the CDR3, the DNA is TGTGCCAGCAGCCCCCTCCTATACACAAATGAAAAACTGTTTTTT. It specifies CASSPLLYTNEKLFF.

The chain combines TRBV18 with TRBJ1-1; tentative D call: TRBD1 (5 bases). The CDR3 has 13 amino acids. V lost 3 bases and J lost 5, with 10 bases in between. CDR1 and CDR2 from the germline V gene are KGHSH and LQKENI. CDR3 in DNA: TGTGCCAGCTCACCTACCGGGGGGACTGAAGCTTTCTTT. Protein sequence: CASSPTGGTEAFF.

This clone appeared a single time. This rearrangement joins TRBV7-3 to TRBJ2-3, with TRBD2 as a possible D gene (5 bases). CDR1 SGHTA and CDR2 FQGTGA come from the germline V gene. V lost 2 bases to trimming and J lost 3 bases, with 12 bases between them. The CDR3 covers 15 residues. The CDR3 reads CASSLGLVGTDTQYF. Written as DNA, the CDR3 is TGTGCCAGCAGCTTAGGACTGGTCGGAACAGATACGCAGTATTTT.

This chain uses TRBV2 with TRBJ2-2, with D possibly being TRBD1 or TRBD2 (5 bases each). Germline CDR1 and CDR2: SNHLY and FYNNEI. V shed 11 bases and J shed 6 bases, with 13 bases lying between them. The CDR3 is 12 amino acids. The CDR3 is CAGSRGSGELFF. The CDR3 DNA is TGTGCCGGATCGAGGGGATCCGGGGAGCTGTTTTTT.

CDR3 sequence (DNA): TGCGCCAGCAGCCCTCTGGGGACTAGCGGTTACAATGAGCAGTTCTTC. Protein product: CASSPLGTSGYNEQFF. This chain joins TRBV4-1 and TRBJ2-1, with 11 bases lining up with TRBD2. Germline V gives CDR1 MGHRA, CDR2 YSYEKL. The CDR3 spans 16 residues. V shed 4 bases, J shed 4 bases, and the junction held 6 bases outside the gene matches.

The rearrangement uses TRBV19 and TRBJ1-2; possibly TRBD1 for D (6 bases). The length of the CDR3 is 16 residues. Germline CDR1 and CDR2: LNHDA and SQIVND (reference sequence). V was trimmed by 6 bases and J by 3 bases, leaving 20 bases between them. The CDR3 reads CASRMGTDSSYYGYTF. CDR3 DNA sequence: TGTGCCAGTAGGATGGGCACGGACAGCTCTTACTATGGCTACACCTTC.

The gene calls are TRBV19 and TRBJ1-5; weak D call: TRBD1 (5 bases). The CDR3 is 13 residues long. From germline, CDR1 is LNHDA and CDR2 SQIVND (reference sequence). Trimming cost V 7 bases and J 7 bases, with 14 bases left between them. As DNA, the CDR3 is TGTGCCAGTACCTCGCAGGGAGGCCAGCCCCAGCATTTT. Translating gives CASTSQGGQPQHF.

This clone was seen a single time. The chain combines TRBV3-1 (or the pseudogene TRBV3-2) with TRBJ1-1; D perhaps matches TRBD1 (6 bases). The CDR3 runs 14 residues. The germline V gene encodes CDR1 LGHDT and CDR2 YNNKEL (reference sequence). The V end was cut by 4 bases, the J end by 0 bases, with 9 bases between. The CDR3 nucleotides read TGTGCCAGCAGCCGTGACAGGATGAACACTGAAGCTTTCTTT. Translated: CASSRDRMNTEAFF.